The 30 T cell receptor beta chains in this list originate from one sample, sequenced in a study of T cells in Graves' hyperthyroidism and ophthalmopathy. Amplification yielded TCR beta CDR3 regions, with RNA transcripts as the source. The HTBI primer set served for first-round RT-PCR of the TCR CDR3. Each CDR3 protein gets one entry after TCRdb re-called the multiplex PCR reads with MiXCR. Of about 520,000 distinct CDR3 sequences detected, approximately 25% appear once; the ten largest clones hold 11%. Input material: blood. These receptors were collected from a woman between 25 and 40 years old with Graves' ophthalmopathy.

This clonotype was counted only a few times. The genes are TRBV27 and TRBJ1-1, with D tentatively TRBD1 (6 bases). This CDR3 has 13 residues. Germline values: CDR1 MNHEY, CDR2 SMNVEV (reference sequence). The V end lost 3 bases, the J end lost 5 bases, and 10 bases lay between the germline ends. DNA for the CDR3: TGTGCCAGCAGTTTCTCTGACAGGACTGAAGCTTTCTTT. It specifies CASSFSDRTEAFF.

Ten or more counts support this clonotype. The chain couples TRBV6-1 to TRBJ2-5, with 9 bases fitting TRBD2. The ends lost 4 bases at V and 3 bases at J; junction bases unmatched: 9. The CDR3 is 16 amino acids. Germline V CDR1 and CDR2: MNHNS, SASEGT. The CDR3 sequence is CASSAIKGLAKETQYF. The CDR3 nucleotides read TGTGCCAGCAGTGCTATAAAGGGACTAGCAAAAGAGACCCAGTACTTC.

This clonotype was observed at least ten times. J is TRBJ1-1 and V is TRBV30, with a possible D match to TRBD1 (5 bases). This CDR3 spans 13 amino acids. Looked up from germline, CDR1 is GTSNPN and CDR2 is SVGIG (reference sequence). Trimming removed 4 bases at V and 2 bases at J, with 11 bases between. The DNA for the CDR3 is TGTGCCTGGATTGTCGGGGGAAACACTGAAGCTTTCTTT. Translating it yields CAWIVGGNTEAFF.

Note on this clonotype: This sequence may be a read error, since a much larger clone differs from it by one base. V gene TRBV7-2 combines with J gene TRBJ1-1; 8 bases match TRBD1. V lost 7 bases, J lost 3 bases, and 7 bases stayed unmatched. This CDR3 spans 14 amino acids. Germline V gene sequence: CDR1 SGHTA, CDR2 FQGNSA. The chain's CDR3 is CASTRTGRDTEAFF. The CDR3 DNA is TGTGCCAGCACCCGGACAGGGAGGGACACTGAAGCTTTCTTT. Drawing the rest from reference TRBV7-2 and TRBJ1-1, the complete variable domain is GAGVSQSPSNKVTEKGKDVELRCDPISGHTALYWYRQSLGQGLEFLIYFQGNSAPDKSGLPSDRFSAERTGGSVSTLTIQRTQQEDSAVYLCASTRTGRDTEAFFGQGTRLTVV.

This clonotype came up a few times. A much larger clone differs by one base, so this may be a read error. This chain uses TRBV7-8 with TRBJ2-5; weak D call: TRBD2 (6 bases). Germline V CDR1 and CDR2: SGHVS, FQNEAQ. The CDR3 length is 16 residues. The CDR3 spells CASSSPRVLAHATKYF. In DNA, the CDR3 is TGTGCCAGCAGCTCTCCGAGGGTCCTAGCGCATGCGACCAAGTACTTC.

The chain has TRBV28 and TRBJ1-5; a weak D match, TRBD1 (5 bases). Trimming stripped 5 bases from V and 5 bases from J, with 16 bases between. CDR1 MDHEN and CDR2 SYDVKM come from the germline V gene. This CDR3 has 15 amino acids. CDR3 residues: CASSIRARVDQPQHF. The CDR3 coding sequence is TGTGCCAGCAGTATTAGGGCCAGGGTGGATCAGCCCCAGCATTTT.

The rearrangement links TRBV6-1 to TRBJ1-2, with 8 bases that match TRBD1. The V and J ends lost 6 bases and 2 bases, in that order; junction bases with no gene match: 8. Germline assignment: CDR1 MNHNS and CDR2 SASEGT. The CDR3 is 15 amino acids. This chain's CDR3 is CASRLETGANYGYTF. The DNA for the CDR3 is TGTGCCAGCAGACTAGAGACAGGGGCAAACTATGGCTACACCTTC.

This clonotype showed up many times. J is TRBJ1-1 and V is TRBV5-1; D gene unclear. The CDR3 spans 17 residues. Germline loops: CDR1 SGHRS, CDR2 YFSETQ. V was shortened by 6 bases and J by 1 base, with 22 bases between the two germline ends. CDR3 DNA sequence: TGCGCCAGCACCCCGTTAGCCAATTTCGAGAGGAACACTGAAGCTTTCTTT. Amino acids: CASTPLANFERNTEAFF.

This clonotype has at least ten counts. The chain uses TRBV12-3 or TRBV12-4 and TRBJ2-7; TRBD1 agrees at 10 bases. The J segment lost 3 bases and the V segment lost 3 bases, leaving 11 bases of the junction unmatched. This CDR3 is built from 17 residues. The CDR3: CASSFEGPGTGDYEQYF. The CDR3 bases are TGTGCCAGCAGTTTTGAAGGTCCCGGGACAGGGGACTACGAGCAGTACTTC.

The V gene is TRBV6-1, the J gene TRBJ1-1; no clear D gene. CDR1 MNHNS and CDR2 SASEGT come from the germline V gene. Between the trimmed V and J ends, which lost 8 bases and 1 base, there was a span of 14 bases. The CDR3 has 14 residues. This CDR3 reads CASRRPAPNTEAFF. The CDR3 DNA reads TGTGCCAGCCGAAGGCCCGCCCCGAACACTGAAGCTTTCTTT.

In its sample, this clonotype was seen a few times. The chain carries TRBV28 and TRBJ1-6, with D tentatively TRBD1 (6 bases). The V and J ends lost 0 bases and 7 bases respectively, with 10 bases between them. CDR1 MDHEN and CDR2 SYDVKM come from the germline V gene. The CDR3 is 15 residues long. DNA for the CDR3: TGTGCCAGCAGTTTATGGGGGGGCGGAAATTCACCCCTCCACTTT. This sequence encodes CASSLWGGGNSPLHF.

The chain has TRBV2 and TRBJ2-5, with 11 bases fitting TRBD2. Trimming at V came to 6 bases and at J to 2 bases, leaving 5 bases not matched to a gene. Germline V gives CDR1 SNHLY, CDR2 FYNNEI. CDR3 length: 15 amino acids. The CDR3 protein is CASRFGTSGQETQYF. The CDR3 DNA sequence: TGTGCCAGCAGATTCGGGACTAGCGGACAAGAGACCCAGTACTTC.

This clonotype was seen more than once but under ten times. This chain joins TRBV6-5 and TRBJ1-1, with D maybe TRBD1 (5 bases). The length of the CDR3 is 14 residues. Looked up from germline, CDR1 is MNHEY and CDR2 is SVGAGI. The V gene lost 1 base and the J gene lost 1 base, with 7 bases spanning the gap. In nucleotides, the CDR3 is TGTGCCAGCAGTTACTGGGGGGAGAACACTGAAGCTTTCTTT. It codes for CASSYWGENTEAFF.

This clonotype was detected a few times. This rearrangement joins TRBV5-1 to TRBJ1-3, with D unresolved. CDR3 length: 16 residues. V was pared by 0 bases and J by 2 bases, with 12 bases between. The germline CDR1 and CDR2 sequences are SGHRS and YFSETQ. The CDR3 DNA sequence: TGCGCCAGCAGCTTGGACTCGGGGAACACTGGAAACACCATATATTTT. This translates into CASSLDSGNTGNTIYF.

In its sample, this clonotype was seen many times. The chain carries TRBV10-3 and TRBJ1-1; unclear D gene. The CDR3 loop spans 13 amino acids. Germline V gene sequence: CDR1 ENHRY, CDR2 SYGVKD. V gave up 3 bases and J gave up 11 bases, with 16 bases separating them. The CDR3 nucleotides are TGTGCCATCAGTGACAGCGGACTAATTTTGGCTTTCTTT. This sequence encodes CAISDSGLILAFF.

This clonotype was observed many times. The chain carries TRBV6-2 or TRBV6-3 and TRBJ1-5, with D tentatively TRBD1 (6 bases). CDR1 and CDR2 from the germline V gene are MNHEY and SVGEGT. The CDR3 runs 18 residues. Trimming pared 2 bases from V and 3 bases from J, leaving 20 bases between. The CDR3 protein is CASSYVARGAGANQPQHF. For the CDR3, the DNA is TGTGCCAGCAGTTACGTGGCTAGGGGGGCCGGGGCCAATCAGCCCCAGCATTTT.

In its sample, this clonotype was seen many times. The DNA for the CDR3 is TGTGCCAGCAGTGAACAGACAGGGGTGGAGACCCAGTACTTC. This translates into CASSEQTGVETQYF. The V call is TRBV6-1, the J call TRBJ2-5; 8 bases are shared with TRBD1. The trim removed 2 bases at V and 5 bases at J, leaving 4 bases unmatched. The CDR3 covers 14 residues. Germline V CDR1 and CDR2: MNHNS, SASEGT.

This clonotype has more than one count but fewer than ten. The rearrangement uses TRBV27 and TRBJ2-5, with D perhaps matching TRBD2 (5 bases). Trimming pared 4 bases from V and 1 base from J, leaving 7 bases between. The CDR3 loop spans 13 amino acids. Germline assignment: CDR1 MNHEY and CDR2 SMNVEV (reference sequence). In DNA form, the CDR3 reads TGTGCCAGCAGTTGGAGGCCCCAAGAGACCCAGTACTTC. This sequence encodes CASSWRPQETQYF.

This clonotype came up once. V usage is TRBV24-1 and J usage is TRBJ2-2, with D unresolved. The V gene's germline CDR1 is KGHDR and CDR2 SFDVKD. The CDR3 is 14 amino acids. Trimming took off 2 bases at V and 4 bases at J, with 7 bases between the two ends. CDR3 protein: CATSDSPFTGELFF. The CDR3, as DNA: TGTGCCACCAGTGATTCCCCTTTCACCGGGGAGCTGTTTTTT.

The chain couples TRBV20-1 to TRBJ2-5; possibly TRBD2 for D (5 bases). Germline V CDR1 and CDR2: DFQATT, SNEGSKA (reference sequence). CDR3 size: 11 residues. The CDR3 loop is CSRRGGETQYF. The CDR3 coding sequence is TGCAGCCGACGGGGTGGGGAGACCCAGTACTTC.

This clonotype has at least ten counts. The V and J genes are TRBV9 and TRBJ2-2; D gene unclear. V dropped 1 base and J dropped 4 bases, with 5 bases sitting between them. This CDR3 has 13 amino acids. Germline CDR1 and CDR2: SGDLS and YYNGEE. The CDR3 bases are TGTGCCAGCAGCGTAAGGCCCACCGGGGAGCTGTTTTTT. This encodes CASSVRPTGELFF.

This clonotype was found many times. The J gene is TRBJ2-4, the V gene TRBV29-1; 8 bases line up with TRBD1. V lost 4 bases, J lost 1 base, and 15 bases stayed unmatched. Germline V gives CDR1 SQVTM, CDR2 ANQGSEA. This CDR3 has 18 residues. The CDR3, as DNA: TGCAGCGTTGCCCCCGGACAGGGCGAAAGAGCGGCCAAAAACATTCAGTACTTC. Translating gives CSVAPGQGERAAKNIQYF.

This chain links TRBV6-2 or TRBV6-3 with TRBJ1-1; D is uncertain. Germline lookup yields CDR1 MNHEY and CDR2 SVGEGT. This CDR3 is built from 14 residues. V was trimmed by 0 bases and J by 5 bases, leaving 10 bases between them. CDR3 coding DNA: TGTGCCAGCAGTTACTCCCCGGGTTTGACTGAAGCTTTCTTT. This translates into CASSYSPGLTEAFF.

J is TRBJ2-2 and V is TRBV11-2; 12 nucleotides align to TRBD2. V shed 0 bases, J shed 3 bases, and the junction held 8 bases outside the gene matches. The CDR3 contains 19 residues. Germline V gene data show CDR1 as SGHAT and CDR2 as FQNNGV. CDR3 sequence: CASSLETSGSGVYTGELFF. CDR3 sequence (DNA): TGTGCCAGCAGCTTAGAGACTAGCGGGAGCGGTGTTTACACCGGGGAGCTGTTTTTT.

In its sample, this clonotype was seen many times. In DNA form, the CDR3 reads TGTGCCAGCAGTTACTCTTTTGGGACAGGGGAGGACGGAGGCTACACCTTC. Amino acids: CASSYSFGTGEDGGYTF. The V gene is TRBV6-5, the J gene TRBJ1-2; 10 nucleotides match TRBD1. The CDR3 extends over 17 amino acids. Unmatched junction bases numbered 12, after V lost 0 bases and J lost 8 bases. Germline lookup yields CDR1 MNHEY and CDR2 SVGAGI.

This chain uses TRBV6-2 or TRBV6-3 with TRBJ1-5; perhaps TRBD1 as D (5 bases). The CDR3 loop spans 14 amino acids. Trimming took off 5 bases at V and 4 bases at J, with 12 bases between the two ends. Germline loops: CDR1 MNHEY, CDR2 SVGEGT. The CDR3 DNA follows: TGTGCCAGCAGTACCCTGACAGTTAATCAGCCCCAGCATTTT. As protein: CASSTLTVNQPQHF.

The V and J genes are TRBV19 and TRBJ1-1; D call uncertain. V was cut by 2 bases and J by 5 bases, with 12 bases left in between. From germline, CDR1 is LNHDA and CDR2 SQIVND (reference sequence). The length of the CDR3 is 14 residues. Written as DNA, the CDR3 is TGTGCCAGTAGTATACCCTCCCGGGCGACTGAAGCTTTCTTT. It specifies CASSIPSRATEAFF.

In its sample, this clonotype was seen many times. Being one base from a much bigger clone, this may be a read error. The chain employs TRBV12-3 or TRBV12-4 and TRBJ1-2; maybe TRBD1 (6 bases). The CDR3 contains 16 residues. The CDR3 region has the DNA TGTGCCAGCAGTCCCGACAGGCGGTCTTTCAACTATGGCTGCACCTTC. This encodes CASSPDRRSFNYGCTF.

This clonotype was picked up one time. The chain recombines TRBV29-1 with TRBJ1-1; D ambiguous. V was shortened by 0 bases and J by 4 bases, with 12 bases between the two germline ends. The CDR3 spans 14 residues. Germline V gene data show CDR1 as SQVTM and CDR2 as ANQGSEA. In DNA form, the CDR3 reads TGCAGCGTTGAAGATCCGCAGGTCGGCACTGAAGCTTTCTTT. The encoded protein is CSVEDPQVGTEAFF.

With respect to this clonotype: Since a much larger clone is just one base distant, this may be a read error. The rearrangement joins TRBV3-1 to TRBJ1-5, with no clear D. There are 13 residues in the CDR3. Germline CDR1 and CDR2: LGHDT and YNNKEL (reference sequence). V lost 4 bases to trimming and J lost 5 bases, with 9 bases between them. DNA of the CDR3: TGTGCCAGCAGCCTGTGTACGGATCAGCCCCAGCATTTT. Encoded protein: CASSLCTDQPQHF.